This is a list of T cell receptor beta chains from one sample in a study of tissue T cells after allogeneic stem cell transplantation. Measured with immunoSEQ multiplex PCR; TCRdb has only the in-frame clones, and not every one. The sample holds 25,000 to 35,000 clones; 85% are singletons and the top ten take 3% to 4%. Material: blood, obtained before transplantation. Receptors originate from a woman aged 18 to 55 who later had graft-versus-host disease after an allogeneic stem cell transplant. The CDR3 runs from the conserved cysteine through the conserved F or W. The D gene is left open where the match is weak. Some rows have no size entry. The others give once, few or many, or a class for an expanded clone.

clone size,J gene,V gene,D gene,CDR3 protein,CDR3 DNA
-,TRBJ1-2,TRBV7-6,-,CASSLVDSYGYTF,TGTGCCAGCAGCTTAGTCGACTCCTATGGCTACACCTTC
-,TRBJ2-1,TRBV4-1,-,CASSHTKGSYNEQFF,TGCGCCAGCAGCCATACGAAAGGCTCCTACAATGAGCAGTTCTTC
-,TRBJ2-7,TRBV19,-,CASSIGPGASLYEQYF,TGTGCCAGTAGTATAGGGCCGGGGGCATCGCTTTACGAGCAGTACTTC
-,TRBJ1-1,TRBV19,-,CASSSPRQTMNTEAFF,TGTGCCAGTAGTAGCCCACGACAGACTATGAACACTGAAGCTTTCTTT
-,TRBJ1-5,TRBV7-2,-,CASGGGNSNQPQHF,TGTGCCAGCGGCGGGGGGAATAGCAATCAGCCCCAGCATTTT
-,TRBJ1-2,TRBV25-1,TRBD1,CASSEATTGAGISYGYTF,TGTGCCAGCAGTGAAGCAACGACAGGGGCAGGTATTAGCTATGGCTACACCTTC
medium-sized,TRBJ1-1,TRBV5-1,-,CASSLVSGKNTEAFF,TGCGCCAGCAGCTTGGTCTCCGGGAAGAACACTGAAGCTTTCTTT
-,TRBJ1-1,TRBV10-3,-,CAISESFRQSEDTEAFF,TGTGCCATCAGTGAGTCGTTCCGCCAATCGGAGGACACTGAAGCTTTCTTT
-,TRBJ2-7,TRBV7-8,-,CASSLREAYEQYF,TGTGCCAGCAGCTTGAGGGAGGCCTACGAGCAGTACTTC
-,TRBJ1-5,TRBV19,-,CASAVEGMGPQHF,TGTGCCAGCGCCGTCGAGGGGATGGGTCCCCAGCATTTT
-,TRBJ2-1,TRBV6-5,TRBD1,CASSYAPRDRGLGQFF,TGTGCCAGCAGTTACGCGCCACGGGACAGGGGTCTGGGGCAGTTCTTC
-,TRBJ1-1,TRBV6-2/TRBV6-3,TRBD1,CASSYSEGAQTEAFF,TGTGCCAGCAGTTACTCGGAGGGGGCGCAAACTGAAGCTTTCTTT
-,TRBJ1-6,TRBV6-5,TRBD1,CASSQGVYNSPLHF,TGTGCCAGCAGCCAGGGGGTGTATAATTCACCCCTCCACTTT
-,TRBJ2-2,TRBV19,-,CASSMRNPNTGELFF,TGTGCCAGTAGTATGAGGAACCCGAACACCGGGGAGCTGTTTTTT
-,TRBJ2-7,TRBV20-1,TRBD1,CSASGGQGTFSYEQYF,TGCAGTGCTAGTGGGGGACAGGGTACCTTCTCCTACGAGCAGTACTTC
-,TRBJ2-7,TRBV3-1/TRBV3-2,-,CASSQQSGDPYEQYF,TGTGCCAGCAGCCAGCAGTCCGGGGACCCCTACGAGCAGTACTTC
-,TRBJ2-5,TRBV6-5,-,CASRAPGHPTETQYF,TGTGCCAGCAGAGCACCGGGCCATCCCACGGAGACCCAGTACTTC
-,TRBJ2-7,TRBV2,TRBD1,CASSPGQGLSEQYF,TGTGCCAGCAGTCCCGGACAGGGGTTAAGCGAGCAGTACTTC
-,TRBJ2-7,TRBV27,TRBD1,CASSFTGTGTYEQYF,TGTGCCAGCAGTTTTACCGGGACAGGGACCTACGAGCAGTACTTC
-,TRBJ1-1,TRBV7-9,-,CASSPGLNTEAFF,TGTGCCAGCAGCCCAGGACTTAACACTGAAGCTTTCTTT
-,TRBJ1-1,TRBV5-1,TRBD1,CASSNRDRANLNTEAFF,TGCGCCAGCAGCAACCGGGACAGGGCTAATTTGAACACTGAAGCTTTCTTT
-,TRBJ1-2,TRBV10-3,-,CAISEAGANYGYTF,TGTGCCATCAGTGAGGCAGGGGCGAACTATGGCTACACCTTC
-,TRBJ2-5,TRBV10-1,TRBD2,CASSADRGGRTQYF,TGCGCCAGCAGTGCGGATCGGGGGGGCCGGACCCAGTACTTC
-,TRBJ1-4,TRBV18,TRBD1,CASSPPGTGNEKLFF,TGTGCCAGCTCACCACCGGGGACAGGGAATGAAAAACTGTTTTTT
few,TRBJ2-5,TRBV2,TRBD2,CASTLRTSRETQYF,TGTGCCAGCACCCTCCGGACTAGCAGAGAGACCCAGTACTTC
-,TRBJ1-6,TRBV2,TRBD1,CASSPGTGRNSPLHF,TGTGCCAGCAGTCCCGGGACAGGGCGTAATTCACCCCTCCACTTT
few,TRBJ2-7,TRBV13,-,CASSYNRDEQYF,TGTGCCAGCAGCTACAACAGGGACGAGCAGTACTTC